The next 23 T cell receptor beta chains were all read from a single sample in a study of low-dose radiotherapy and immunotherapy resistance in tumors. Covering alpha and beta chains, TRAV- and TRBV-specific primers were used for the first-strand cDNA. The authors ran around 19 PCR cycles to amplify TCRs with a constant-region primer and V-primer adapter. MiXCR, applied by TCRdb to the reads, yields one record per CDR3 protein. The table records around 17,000 distinct CDR3 sequences, approximately 70% of them present only once. The receptors stem from a human donor with advanced metastatic prostate, ovarian, gallbladder or colorectal cancer (not recorded which). This table probably holds off-target reads from a library built for another chain.

In this sample, this clonotype turned up a few times. The chain joins TRBV7-2 to TRBJ1-2; 8 nucleotides match TRBD1. Trimming took 5 bases from V and 6 from J; bases not matched to a gene: 8. The CDR3 loop spans 14 amino acids. Germline loops: CDR1 SGHTA, CDR2 FQGNSA. CDR3 protein: CASSNGQGLDGYTF. As DNA, the CDR3 is TGTGCCAGCAGCAACGGACAGGGACTCGATGGCTACACCTTC.

This chain uses TRBV11-2 with TRBJ2-1; D might be TRBD2 (5 bases). With 0 bases removed from V and 5 bases from J, the gap between germline ends came to 14 bases. The CDR3 is made up of 16 amino acids. CDR1 and CDR2 (germline): SGHAT, FQNNGV. This CDR3 is CASSLERRASDNEQFF. The DNA of the CDR3 is TGTGCCAGCAGCTTAGAGCGGCGGGCTAGTGACAATGAGCAGTTCTTC.

Within the sample, this clonotype is large. The chain joins TRBV19 to TRBJ2-2, with D perhaps matching TRBD2 (6 bases). V was trimmed by 7 bases and J by 1 base, leaving 13 bases between them. The CDR3 length is 15 residues. Germline loops: CDR1 LNHDA, CDR2 SQIVND (reference sequence). The chain's CDR3 is CASKGLARNTGELFF. CDR3 sequence (DNA): TGTGCCAGTAAGGGGCTAGCGAGGAACACCGGGGAGCTGTTTTTT.

The chain combines TRBV10-3 with TRBJ2-3; D remains ambiguous. The germline gives CDR1 ENHRY, CDR2 SYGVKD. Trimming removed 4 bases at V and 1 base at J, with 9 bases between. This CDR3 is 14 amino acids long. This CDR3 is CAISVRSGTDTQYF. The CDR3 region has the DNA TGTGCCATCAGTGTACGGTCAGGCACAGATACGCAGTATTTT.

The chain uses TRBV29-1 and TRBJ2-5; no definite D call. Germline V gene lookup returns CDR1 SQVTM and CDR2 ANQGSEA. This CDR3 has 13 residues. With 2 bases removed from V and 3 bases from J, the gap between germline ends came to 10 bases. Here the CDR3 reads CSVELTVEETQYF. The DNA for the CDR3 is TGCAGCGTTGAACTAACAGTGGAAGAGACCCAGTACTTC.

This clonotype has a single count. This chain uses TRBV20-1 with TRBJ2-7, with TRBD2 matching over 10 bases. This CDR3 is built from 14 residues. Germline V gives CDR1 DFQATT, CDR2 SNEGSKA (reference sequence). Trimming cost V 4 bases and J 0 bases; bases outside gene matches: 3. Here the CDR3 DNA reads TGCAGTGCTATAGCGGGGGGTAGCTCCTACGAGCAGTACTTC. Residues: CSAIAGGSSYEQYF.

This rearrangement joins TRBV5-5 to TRBJ2-7; 9 bases are a match to TRBD2. The ends lost 3 bases at V and 2 bases at J; junction bases unmatched: 9. The CDR3 totals 16 residues. Germline loops: CDR1 SGHKS, CDR2 YYEKEE (reference sequence). CDR3 in DNA: TGTGCCAGCAGCTCAGGACGTAGCGGGAGACCCTACGAGCAGTACTTC. It is translated as CASSSGRSGRPYEQYF.

This chain joins TRBV3-1 and TRBJ2-3; 9 nucleotides agree with TRBD2. Losses at the gene ends were 4 bases for V and 6 bases for J; bases not matched to a gene: 11. Germline V gene lookup returns CDR1 LGHDT and CDR2 YNNKEL (reference sequence). This CDR3 region has 16 residues. CDR3 coding DNA: TGTGCCAGCAGCCCTCAGCCGGCGGGAGGGCCCGATACGCAGTATTTT. Residues: CASSPQPAGGPDTQYF.

This clonotype was recorded only once. The chain uses TRBV27 and TRBJ2-1, with 7 bases identical to TRBD2. Trimming cost V 2 bases and J 6 bases; bases outside gene matches: 10. Germline V gene sequence: CDR1 MNHEY, CDR2 SMNVEV (reference sequence). This CDR3 is 16 amino acids long. The chain's CDR3 is CASSLRGDPIFNEQFF. The CDR3 nucleotides are TGTGCCAGCAGTTTACGGGGGGACCCTATTTTCAATGAGCAGTTCTTC.

V is TRBV6-6 and J is TRBJ2-1; 7 bases are shared with TRBD1. The germline gives CDR1 MNHNY, CDR2 SVGAGI (reference sequence). The CDR3 totals 18 residues. V lost 3 bases and J lost 0; bases outside the gene matches: 11. The DNA for the CDR3 is TGTGCCAGCAGTTATGCCTTAGGGGGCCGCAGCTCCTACAATGAGCAGTTCTTC. Its translation: CASSYALGGRSSYNEQFF.

The chain uses TRBV15 and TRBJ2-2, with TRBD2 identical over 9 bases. V lost 2 bases, J lost 6 bases, and 4 bases stayed unmatched. Germline V gene data show CDR1 as LNHNV and CDR2 as YYDKDF (reference sequence). The CDR3 runs 15 residues. DNA of the CDR3: TGTGCCACCAGCAGACGGCGGGAGGGAGCCGGGGAGCTGTTTTTT. Residues: CATSRRREGAGELFF. The whole variable domain, filled in from reference TRBV15 and TRBJ2-2, reads DAMVIQNPRYQVTQFGKPVTLSCSQTLNHNVMYWYQQKSSQAPKLLFHYYDKDFNNEADTPDNFQSRRPNTSFCFLDIRSPGLGDTAMYLCATSRRREGAGELFFGEGSRLTVL.

J is TRBJ1-1 and V is TRBV20-1; TRBD1 matches 11 bases. Germline values: CDR1 DFQATT, CDR2 SNEGSKA (reference sequence). J was trimmed by 5 bases and V by 5 bases; bases with no gene match: 4. The CDR3 loop spans 13 amino acids. The CDR3 DNA reads TGCAGTGCTCCGGGACAGGGGGGGACTGAAGCTTTCTTT. Protein: CSAPGQGGTEAFF.

The chain uses TRBV28 and TRBJ2-7, with TRBD2 matching over 8 bases. CDR1 MDHEN and CDR2 SYDVKM come from the germline V gene. V shed 7 bases, J shed 4 bases, and the junction held 15 bases outside the gene matches. The CDR3 is 16 amino acids. The CDR3 loop reads CASTQQSSGRAYEQYF. The CDR3 nucleotides read TGTGCCAGCACGCAGCAATCCTCCGGGAGGGCTTACGAGCAGTACTTC.

A remark on this clonotype: One end of the junction fails to match germline, which may point to a read error. The CDR3 reads CASSVNDGDTF. The CDR3 DNA follows: TGTGCCAGCAGCGTAAACGATGGCGACACCTTC. The chain is built from TRBV9 and TRBJ1-2; D uncertain. Germline CDR1 reads SGDLS; CDR2 reads YYNGEE. The CDR3 is 11 amino acids.

The rearrangement links TRBV29-1 to TRBJ2-1; D may match TRBD1 or TRBD2 (6 bases each). Trimming removed 4 bases from V and 7 bases from J, with 11 bases in between. From germline, CDR1 is SQVTM and CDR2 ANQGSEA. This CDR3 has 12 residues. CDR3 sequence: CSVAQGRNEQFF. As DNA, the CDR3 is TGCAGCGTTGCGCAGGGGAGGAATGAGCAGTTCTTC.

V usage is TRBV4-1 and J usage is TRBJ2-5; D is perhaps TRBD1 (6 bases). V lost 2 bases and J lost 5, with 12 bases in between. The CDR3 extends over 14 amino acids. Germline values: CDR1 MGHRA, CDR2 YSYEKL. The CDR3 coding sequence is TGCGCCAGCAGCCAACTACAGGGCTGGGAGACCCAGTACTTC. It is translated as CASSQLQGWETQYF.

This clonotype was counted a few times. This rearrangement joins TRBV20-1 to TRBJ2-5; TRBD1 might be the D (6 bases). Per the germline V gene, CDR1 is DFQATT and CDR2 is SNEGSKA (reference sequence). The V end lost 5 bases, the J end lost 2 bases, and 18 bases lay between the germline ends. This CDR3 region has 15 residues. The CDR3 reads CSAQLPGHAQETQYF. CDR3 DNA sequence: TGCAGTGCTCAGCTCCCGGGACACGCACAAGAGACCCAGTACTTC.

The chain employs TRBV5-1 and TRBJ2-1; D unclear. CDR1 and CDR2 from the germline V gene are SGHRS and YFSETQ. The CDR3 runs 13 residues. V lost 6 bases to trimming and J lost 9 bases, with 16 bases between them. This CDR3 reads CASTTHWSSEQFF. As DNA, the CDR3 is TGCGCCAGCACCACTCATTGGAGCAGTGAGCAGTTCTTC.

This clonotype was seen more than once but under ten times. The V and J genes are TRBV18 and TRBJ2-2, with 7 bases lining up with TRBD2. V dropped 4 bases and J dropped 1; count of bases not matched to a gene: 3. The germline CDR1 and CDR2 sequences are KGHSH and LQKENI. This CDR3 spans 15 amino acids. CDR3 sequence: CASSLGTKNTGELFF. For the CDR3, the DNA is TGTGCCAGCTCACTCGGGACTAAGAACACCGGGGAGCTGTTTTTT.

The chain combines TRBV7-3 with TRBJ2-6; 7 bases align to TRBD1. Germline values: CDR1 SGHTA, CDR2 FQGTGA. Unmatched junction bases numbered 11, after V lost 5 bases and J lost 4 bases. The CDR3 loop spans 17 amino acids. CDR3 nucleotides: TGTGCCAGCAGCAACTCGCCCAGGGGGTTCGGGGCCAACGTCCTGACTTTC. It translates to CASSNSPRGFGANVLTF.

The chain employs TRBV24-1 and TRBJ2-3; 12 nucleotides match TRBD2. This CDR3 region has 16 residues. The germline V gene has CDR1 KGHDR and CDR2 SFDVKD. The V and J ends lost 2 bases and 6 bases, in that order; junction bases with no gene match: 5. The CDR3 region has the DNA TGTGCCACCAGTGATTACGGGACTAGCGGGTCTGATACGCAGTATTTT. It encodes CATSDYGTSGSDTQYF.

The chain uses TRBV5-1 and TRBJ2-6, with 7 positions matching TRBD1. The germline V gene encodes CDR1 SGHRS and CDR2 YFSETQ. CDR3 size: 17 residues. The V segment lost 2 bases and the J segment 2 bases; nucleotides outside the gene matches: 7. The CDR3 DNA reads TGCGCCAGCAGCTTAAAACTGACAGGGACTGGGGCCAACGTCCTGACTTTC. It translates to CASSLKLTGTGANVLTF.

V is TRBV29-1 and J is TRBJ2-2, with 9 bases aligning to TRBD2. Per germline, CDR1 SQVTM and CDR2 ANQGSEA. CDR3 size: 11 residues. Unmatched junction bases numbered 5, after V lost 3 bases and J lost 15 bases. This CDR3 is CSVDLAGRVFF. CDR3 bases: TGCAGCGTTGACCTAGCGGGAAGGGTGTTTTTT.